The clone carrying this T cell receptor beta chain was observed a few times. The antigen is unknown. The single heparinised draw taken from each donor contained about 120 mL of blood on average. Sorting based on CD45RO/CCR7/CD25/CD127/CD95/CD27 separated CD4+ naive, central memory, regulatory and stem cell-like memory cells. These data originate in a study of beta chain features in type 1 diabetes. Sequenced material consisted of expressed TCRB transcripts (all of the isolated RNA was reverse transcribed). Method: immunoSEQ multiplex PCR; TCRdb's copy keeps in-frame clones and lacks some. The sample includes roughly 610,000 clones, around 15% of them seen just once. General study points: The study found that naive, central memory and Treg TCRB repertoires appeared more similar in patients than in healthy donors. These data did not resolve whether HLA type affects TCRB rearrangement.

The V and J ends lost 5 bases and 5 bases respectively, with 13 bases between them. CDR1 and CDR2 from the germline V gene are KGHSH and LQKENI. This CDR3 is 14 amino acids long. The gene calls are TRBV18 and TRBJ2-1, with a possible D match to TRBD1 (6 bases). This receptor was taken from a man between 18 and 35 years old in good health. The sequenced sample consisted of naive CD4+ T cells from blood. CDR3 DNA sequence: TGTGCCAGCTCATGGACAGCTTTCCACAATGAGCAGTTCTTC. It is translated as CASSWTAFHNEQFF.